This TCR beta chain was documented in a study of blood T cell repertoires in COVID-19 (TCRdb year 2020). For the study in its entirety: Collaborator samples came from the United States, Italy and Spain and covered acute and convalescent phases of COVID-19. The material from the prospective study consisted of cDNA or gDNA derived from T cells, B-cell-depleted T cells, or PBMCs. Deeply sampled blood TCRbeta repertoires from subjects exposed to, actively infected with, or recovered from COVID-19 were included in the dataset. The repertoires were released in a freely available public database meant as a resource for research on the immune response to SARS-CoV-2. Samples came from the ongoing ImmuneRACE study (first 160 participants) plus 1,254 subjects from 6 global collaborators. Nearly every sample came with metadata listing a de-identified subject ID, COVID-19 status, age in years and sex. Where available, HLA class I and class II types were obtained from metadata supplied by the sample provider rather than from assay-based typing. General study outcomes and caveats: The amount of clinical and demographic metadata varied by source and participant and was provided uncurated.

Counted from cysteine to phenylalanine, this CDR3 has 16 amino acids. Only CDR3 DNA is held: 48 bases, read in frame from base 1. V and J are trimmed by 2 bases and 0 bases, and the gene matches miss 7 bases of the junction. Looking up the germline V gene (reference sequence) yields CDR1 MNHEY and CDR2 SMNVEV. TCRbeta CDR3 regions were amplified from genomic DNA by means of the immunoSEQ Assay, a bias-controlled multiplex PCR. Per the original workflow: The number of nucleated cells in each sample was estimated by amplification of reference gene primers within the assay. Sequence reads were collapsed and filtered to measure the absolute abundance of every unique TCRbeta CDR3 rearrangement. Productive Simpson clonality was computed per sample as the square root of Simpson's diversity index over productive rearrangements. In TCRdb, the immuneACCESS table is reduced to in-frame sequences with V and J assigned. These tables do not hold every clone; where another copy was compared, an unresolved V gene accounts for under half, and the others remain unexplained. Clone size and V and J calls were adopted from that table, with D and trimming inferred from the DNA. Across this sample there are 300,000 or so clones, with 85% to 90% seen only once. The ten largest clones take up about 1.6% of the sample.

A second Seattle source provided samples from volunteer blood donors who had recovered from COVID-19. Whole blood was collected in K2EDTA tubes by collaborating institutions according to the institutions' own protocols. Collaborator samples were shipped for TCRbeta analysis as frozen whole blood, isolated PBMCs, or DNA extracted from either sample type. To note about this clone: The antigen it recognizes is unknown. The sample holds no much larger clone one base away, and base qualities are not on file.

The sequence is built from TRBV27 and TRBJ2-7, and 7 bases in between align with TRBD1. Material: peripheral blood. The TCR sequence derives from a middle-aged woman who had recovered from COVID-19. CDR3 loop: CASSLTQTGYSYEQYF. The DNA sequence reads TGTGCCAGCAGTTTAACCCAGACAGGGTACTCCTACGAGCAGTACTTC.